This TCR beta chain was sequenced for a study of human T cells and chemical hapten exposure. The overall study: There were per-sample TCR yield variations, arising mainly from small pooled library volume differences. Points from the study as a whole: In the PT1 data, expanded TCR counts showed a positive correlation with patch test score.

The time point was: patch test 2, 6 weeks after DPC sensitization. Documented treatment: therapeutic diphenylcyclopropenone sensitization with weekly scalp DPC. People who gave samples had alopecia, were 18 to 70 years old, and were suitable for DPC. The CDR3 contains 14 residues. V lost 0 bases and J 6 bases, leaving 12 bases between the germline ends. Germline V gene sequence: CDR1 GTSNPN, CDR2 SVGIG (reference sequence). This clonotype was observed a handful of times. The antigen is not known. From the RACE reads, TCRdb called clonotypes with MiXCR, one entry per CDR3 protein. The sample holds around 130,000 distinct CDR3 sequences, approximately 10% seen once.

V gene TRBV30 combines with J gene TRBJ1-5, with TRBD1 as a possible D gene (5 bases). This receptor was identified in a woman between 45 and 65 years old with alopecia areata. Some clones in this sample may be carry-over from other donors' samples. The sequences come from whole blood, collected in connection with sensitization to the hapten diphenylcyclopropenone (DPC). In nucleotides, the CDR3 is TGTGCCTGGAGTGTCGGGCAGGGAGGTCAGCCCCAGCATTTT. Its protein product is CAWSVGQGGQPQHF.